Listed here are 20 T cell receptor beta chains from one sample, sequenced in a study of cytomegalovirus exposure and HLA in healthy donors. The PCR ran on 60 Vbeta and 13 Jbeta primers. Clones were sequenced by immunoSEQ multiplex PCR, and TCRdb holds only the in-frame ones, with some missing. The sample includes fewer than 120,000 clones, roughly three quarters of them seen just once. Sequenced: PBMCs. The receptors come from a man in his thirties or forties in good health and CMV-seropositive.

V is TRBV7-2 and J is TRBJ2-5; tentative D call: TRBD2 (6 bases). V was shortened by 4 bases and J by 5 bases, with 17 bases between the two germline ends. Germline V gene data show CDR1 as SGHTA and CDR2 as FQGNSA. The CDR3 runs to 15 residues. CDR3 loop: CASSWGLDRGETQYF. CDR3 bases: TGTGCCAGCAGCTGGGGACTCGATCGGGGGGAGACCCAGTACTTC.

The chain couples TRBV11-2 to TRBJ1-1; possibly TRBD1 for D (6 bases). Trimming shortened V by 4 bases and J by 4 bases, and 19 bases separated the two germline ends. This CDR3 has 16 residues. The germline CDR1 and CDR2 sequences are SGHAT and FQNNGV. CDR3 nucleotides: TGTGCCAGCAGCTCCACAGGGATTGGGAGACGCACTGAAGCTTTCTTT. Protein: CASSSTGIGRRTEAFF.

The chain uses TRBV27 and TRBJ2-7, with TRBD2 identical over 12 bases. The V gene's germline CDR1 is MNHEY and CDR2 SMNVEV (reference sequence). The CDR3 covers 14 residues. V lost 4 bases to trimming and J lost 3 bases; unmatched junction nucleotides: 1. Written as DNA, the CDR3 is TGTGCCAGCAGTTCGACTAGCGGGGGCTACGAGCAGTACTTC. Its translation is CASSSTSGGYEQYF.

The chain combines TRBV30 with TRBJ2-5; weak D call: TRBD1 (5 bases). The last part of the DNA fits TRBJ2-7 better; the J call may be wrong. Germline CDR1 is GTSNPN and CDR2 is SVGIG (reference sequence). This CDR3 is 11 amino acids long. The CDR3 nucleotides read TGTGCCTGCAGGGATCCCTACGAGCAGTACTTC. Translating gives CACRDPYEQYF.

This chain connects TRBV6-5 to TRBJ2-7; D perhaps matches TRBD1 (6 bases). V lost 7 bases to trimming and J lost 0 bases, with 16 bases between them. Germline CDR1 reads MNHEY; CDR2 reads SVGAGI. This CDR3 has 15 amino acids. In DNA form, the CDR3 reads TGTGCCAGCAACGGCAGGGGTCGGAGCTCCTACGAGCAGTACTTC. Translating gives CASNGRGRSSYEQYF.

The V and J genes are TRBV6-5 and TRBJ1-2; weak D call: TRBD1 (5 bases). Trimming took 4 bases from V and 3 from J, leaving 6 bases between them. The CDR3 is 12 amino acids. Germline CDR1 is MNHEY and CDR2 is SVGAGI. CDR3 in DNA: TGTGCCAGCAGTTCGGGGGACTATGGCTACACCTTC. It codes for CASSSGDYGYTF.

The chain's CDR3 is CASSRQGSDEQFF. The CDR3 DNA follows: TGTGCCAGCAGCCGACAGGGGAGCGATGAGCAGTTCTTC. The rearrangement links TRBV21-1 to TRBJ2-1; the table calls TRBD1, which could not be checked here. TRBV21-1 represents a pseudogene. The CDR3 is 13 amino acids.

CDR3 nucleotide sequence: TGTGCCAGCAGTGAAGGGGGCGCGACTAATAATTCACCCCTCCACTTT. This encodes CASSEGGATNNSPLHF. J is TRBJ1-6 and V is TRBV27; 7 bases match TRBD1. The V and J ends lost 5 bases and 5 bases, in that order; junction bases with no gene match: 9. Germline V gene data show CDR1 as MNHEY and CDR2 as SMNVEV (reference sequence). This CDR3 is built from 16 residues.

J is TRBJ2-1 and V is TRBV6-9; 8 nucleotides align to TRBD1. Germline assignment: CDR1 MNHGY and CDR2 SVAAGI. The CDR3 is 14 residues long. V lost 8 bases to trimming and J lost 7 bases; unmatched junction nucleotides: 10. The CDR3 sequence is CASGSRTGWNEQFF. CDR3 bases: TGTGCCAGCGGTTCCCGGACAGGGTGGAATGAGCAGTTCTTC.

The chain carries TRBV29-1 and TRBJ2-7; 7 nucleotides align to TRBD1. In germline, CDR1 is SQVTM, CDR2 ANQGSEA. CDR3 size: 14 residues. V lost 6 bases, J lost 2 bases, and 10 bases stayed unmatched. This CDR3 is CSVRLTGSPYEQYF. DNA of the CDR3: TGCAGCGTGAGACTGACAGGGTCTCCCTACGAGCAGTACTTC.

This clone was seen a single time. The J gene is TRBJ2-5, the V gene TRBV5-1; 7 nucleotides match TRBD2. The CDR3 has 14 residues. Germline V lookup: CDR1 SGHRS, CDR2 YFSETQ. The ends lost 2 bases at V and 3 bases at J; junction bases unmatched: 4. The CDR3 DNA reads TGCGCCAGCAGCTTTAGAACTAGCGAAGAGACCCAGTACTTC. The encoded protein is CASSFRTSEETQYF.

The chain combines TRBV6-6 with TRBJ2-5; 10 positions match TRBD1. The end of the DNA aligns better with TRBJ2-7, so the J call may be wrong. CDR3 length equals 13 residues. Germline CDR1 and CDR2: MNHNY and SVGAGI (reference sequence). The CDR3 loop is CASSRDRGYEQYF. The CDR3 DNA reads TGTGCCAGCAGCCGGGACAGGGGCTACGAGCAGTACTTC.

The rearrangement uses TRBV12-5 and TRBJ2-7, with 12 bases that match TRBD2. Germline loops: CDR1 LGHNT, CDR2 FRNRAP. With 3 bases clipped from V and 5 bases from J, the junction kept 8 bases outside the gene matches. The CDR3 has 16 amino acids. The CDR3, as DNA: TGTGCTAGTGGTTTTAGACTAGCGGGGGCATCGAACGAGCAGTACTTC. This translates into CASGFRLAGASNEQYF. Full variable domain (missing parts from reference TRBV12-5 and TRBJ2-7): DARVTQTPRHKVTEMGQEVTMRCQPILGHNTVFWYRQTMMQGLELLAYFRNRAPLDDSGMPKDRFSAEMPDATLATLKIQPSEPRDSAVYFCASGFRLAGASNEQYFGPGTRLTVT.

The V call is TRBV6-6, the J call TRBJ2-3, with 7 bases fitting TRBD2. Unmatched junction bases numbered 1, after V lost 2 bases and J lost 2 bases. In germline, CDR1 is MNHNY, CDR2 SVGAGI (reference sequence). The CDR3 totals 14 residues. In nucleotides, the CDR3 is TGTGCCAGCAGTTACGGGGGGGACACAGATACGCAGTATTTT. It is translated as CASSYGGDTDTQYF.

V gene TRBV7-9 combines with J gene TRBJ2-7, with D maybe TRBD2 (6 bases). This CDR3 is 16 amino acids long. Trimming removed 5 bases from V and 0 bases from J, with 17 bases in between. Germline V gene sequence: CDR1 SEHNR, CDR2 FQNEAQ (reference sequence). The DNA for the CDR3 is TGTGCCAGCAGCCCCCAAGACATCGGGAGCTCCTACGAGCAGTACTTC. Its protein is CASSPQDIGSSYEQYF.

The chain carries TRBV11-2 and TRBJ2-7; D perhaps matches TRBD1 (5 bases). In germline, CDR1 is SGHAT, CDR2 FQNNGV. The CDR3 contains 14 residues. V was clipped by 1 base and J by 2 bases, with 9 bases between them. CDR3 in amino acids: CASSLGQGPYEQYF. The CDR3 DNA reads as TGTGCCAGCAGCTTAGGGCAGGGTCCCTACGAGCAGTACTTC. The full variable domain, completed using reference TRBV11-2 and TRBJ2-7, is EAGVAQSPRYKIIEKRQSVAFWCNPISGHATLYWYQQILGQGPKLLIQFQNNGVVDDSQLPKDRFSAERLKGVDSTLKIQPAKLEDSAVYLCASSLGQGPYEQYFGPGTRLTVT.

The chain couples TRBV2 to TRBJ2-2; 14 nucleotides line up with TRBD2. V lost 6 bases and J lost 6; bases outside the gene matches: 3. Germline V CDR1 and CDR2: SNHLY, FYNNEI. The CDR3 loop spans 15 amino acids. CDR3 loop: CASRGTSGGSGELFF. CDR3 sequence (DNA): TGTGCCAGCAGAGGGACTAGCGGGGGTTCCGGGGAGCTGTTTTTT.

About this clone itself: An end of the junction does not agree with germline; a read error may underlie this. V usage is TRBV27 and J usage is TRBJ1-2, with TRBD1 matching over 7 bases. This CDR3 contains 17 residues. Germline loops: CDR1 MNHEY, CDR2 SMNVEV (reference sequence). For the CDR3, the DNA is TGTGCCAGCAGTTTAACAGAAGACGACAGGGAAAACTCTGGCTACACCTTC. Its protein product is CASSLTEDDRENSGYTF.

The DNA of the CDR3 is TGTGCCAGCACCCGCCAGAGGAACGGCTACGAGCAGTACTTC. Its translation is CASTRQRNGYEQYF. This sequence joins TRBV6-5 and TRBJ2-7; D is undetermined. The V and J ends lost 7 bases and 3 bases respectively, with 16 bases between them. CDR3 length: 14 residues. Germline V gene lookup returns CDR1 MNHEY and CDR2 SVGAGI.

A single count supports this clone. The CDR3 here is CASSQSTGPTREQYF. As DNA, the CDR3 is TGTGCCAGCAGCCAATCCACAGGACCGACCCGAGAGCAGTACTTC. The chain combines TRBV4-2 with TRBJ2-5; D might be TRBD1 (5 bases). Germline V gives CDR1 LGHNA, CDR2 YNFKEQ. This CDR3 comprises 15 residues. Trimming left V 2 bases short and J 11 bases short, with 21 bases between.